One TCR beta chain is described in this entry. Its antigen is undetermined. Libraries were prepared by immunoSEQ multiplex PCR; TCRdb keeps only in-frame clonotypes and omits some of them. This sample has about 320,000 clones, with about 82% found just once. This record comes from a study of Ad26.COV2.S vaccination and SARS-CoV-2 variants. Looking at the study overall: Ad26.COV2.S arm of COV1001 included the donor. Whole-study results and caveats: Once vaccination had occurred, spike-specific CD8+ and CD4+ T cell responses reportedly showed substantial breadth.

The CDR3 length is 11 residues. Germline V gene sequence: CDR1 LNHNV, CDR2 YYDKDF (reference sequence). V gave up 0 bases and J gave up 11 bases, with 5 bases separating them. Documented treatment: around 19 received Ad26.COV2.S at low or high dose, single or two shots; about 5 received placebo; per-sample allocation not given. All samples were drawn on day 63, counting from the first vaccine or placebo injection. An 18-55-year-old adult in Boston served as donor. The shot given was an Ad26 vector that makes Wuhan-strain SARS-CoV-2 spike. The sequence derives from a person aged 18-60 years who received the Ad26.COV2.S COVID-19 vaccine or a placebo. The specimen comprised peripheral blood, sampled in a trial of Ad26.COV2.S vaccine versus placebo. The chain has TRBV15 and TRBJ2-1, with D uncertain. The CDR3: CATSREQKQFF. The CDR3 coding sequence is TGTGCCACCAGCAGAGAACAGAAGCAGTTCTTC.